The next 15 T cell receptor beta chains were all read from a single sample in a study of CD8+ T cells in alopecia areata. RNA extraction was followed by reverse transcription into cDNA, which acted as the sequencing template. The data were produced by immunoSEQ multiplex PCR, yet TCRdb's version contains in-frame clones alone and is incomplete. The top ten clones hold 36% of a sample with 130,000 to 150,000 clones, more than 55% of them seen once. The sample was CD8+ T cells sorted from blood. Every receptor here comes from a human donor in good health.

This chain links TRBV2 with TRBJ2-2; D is perhaps TRBD1 (7 bases). The length of the CDR3 is 17 residues. From germline, CDR1 is SNHLY and CDR2 FYNNEI. V lost 3 bases, J lost 5 bases, and 19 bases lay in between. The DNA of the CDR3 is TGTGCCAGCAGTGACCCCGAGGAGGGGGCAAGGACCGGGGAGCTGTTTTTT. Translation gives CASSDPEEGARTGELFF.

This clone came up a few times. V and J are TRBV5-4 and TRBJ2-7; D call uncertain. CDR1 and CDR2 from the germline V gene are SGHNT and YYREEE (reference sequence). The CDR3 consists of 14 residues. Trimming removed 4 bases at V and 0 bases at J, with 11 bases between. The CDR3 loop reads CASSLTESSYEQYF. CDR3 nucleotides: TGTGCCAGCAGCCTAACCGAGAGCTCCTACGAGCAGTACTTC.

The CDR3 loop is CAWSVIAGGPGNEQFF. The CDR3 DNA sequence: TGTGCCTGGAGTGTAATAGCGGGAGGGCCGGGGAATGAGCAGTTCTTC. The genes are TRBV30 and TRBJ2-1, with 11 nucleotides matching TRBD2. J lost 7 bases, V lost 0 bases, and 8 bases had no gene match. The CDR3 is made up of 16 amino acids. Germline assignment: CDR1 GTSNPN and CDR2 SVGIG (reference sequence).

The V gene is TRBV11-2, the J gene TRBJ1-1; a possible D gene is TRBD1 (5 bases). The germline CDR1 and CDR2 sequences are SGHAT and FQNNGV. This CDR3 is built from 12 residues. V gave up 3 bases and J gave up 8 bases, with 10 bases separating them. CDR3 sequence reads: CASSFTGLEAFF. The CDR3 DNA sequence: TGTGCCAGCAGCTTTACAGGACTCGAAGCTTTCTTT. The whole variable domain, filled in from reference TRBV11-2 and TRBJ1-1, reads EAGVAQSPRYKIIEKRQSVAFWCNPISGHATLYWYQQILGQGPKLLIQFQNNGVVDDSQLPKDRFSAERLKGVDSTLKIQPAKLEDSAVYLCASSFTGLEAFFGQGTRLTVV.

This chain joins TRBV7-8 and TRBJ2-4, with 12 bases fitting TRBD1. Per the germline V gene, CDR1 is SGHVS and CDR2 is FQNEAQ. Losses at the gene ends were 5 bases for V and 5 bases for J; bases not matched to a gene: 4. The CDR3 contains 15 residues. The CDR3 region is CASSGTGGFENIQYF. The DNA for the CDR3 is TGTGCCAGCAGCGGGACAGGGGGCTTTGAAAACATTCAGTACTTC. The entire variable domain, with the rest obtained from reference TRBV7-8 and TRBJ2-4, is as follows: GAGVSQSPRYKVAKRGQDVALRCDPISGHVSLFWYQQALGQGPEFLTYFQNEAQLDKSGLPSDRFFAERPEGSVSTLKIQRTQQEDSAVYLCASSGTGGFENIQYFGAGTRLSVL.

This clone was picked up a small number of times. The chain carries TRBV12-5 and TRBJ1-5; no reliable D call. The CDR3 loop spans 12 amino acids. Germline assignment: CDR1 LGHNT and CDR2 FRNRAP. V lost 2 bases, J lost 4 bases, and 3 bases lay in between. Here the CDR3 reads CASGLWNQPQHF. For the CDR3, the DNA is TGTGCTAGTGGTTTGTGGAATCAGCCCCAGCATTTT.

The V and J genes are TRBV4-1 and TRBJ2-7, with D unclear. V was pared by 3 bases and J by 0 bases, with 15 bases between. The CDR3 consists of 16 residues. Germline V lookup: CDR1 MGHRA, CDR2 YSYEKL. In DNA, the CDR3 is TGCGCCAGCAGCCACGATACAGTAAGCATCTCCTACGAGCAGTACTTC. Its protein is CASSHDTVSISYEQYF.

The genes are TRBV7-6 and TRBJ2-5; 7 bases map to TRBD2. The J segment lost 2 bases and the V segment lost 4 bases, leaving 10 bases of the junction unmatched. Germline CDR1 SGHVS, CDR2 FNYEAQ. The CDR3 is 16 residues long. Written as DNA, the CDR3 is TGTGCCAGCAGCTACCCACGACCTAGCGGACAAGAGACCCAGTACTTC. Amino acids: CASSYPRPSGQETQYF.

The rearrangement links TRBV28 to TRBJ1-2; D gene uncertain. From germline, CDR1 is MDHEN and CDR2 SYDVKM. Trimming shortened V by 5 bases and J by 8 bases, and 9 bases separated the two germline ends. The CDR3 runs 11 residues. The CDR3 reads CASSDTGGYTF. The CDR3 DNA sequence: TGTGCCAGCAGTGACACGGGGGGCTACACCTTC.

The rearrangement joins TRBV27 to TRBJ2-1; D perhaps matches TRBD2 (6 bases). Germline V gene data show CDR1 as MNHEY and CDR2 as SMNVEV (reference sequence). The CDR3 loop spans 14 amino acids. The V end was cut by 5 bases, the J end by 7 bases, with 15 bases between. CDR3 bases: TGTGCCAGCAGTCCTACGACTAGTTTGAATGAGCAGTTCTTC. As protein: CASSPTTSLNEQFF.

The rearrangement uses TRBV5-1 and TRBJ2-5, with D maybe TRBD2 (6 bases). Germline V gene lookup returns CDR1 SGHRS and CDR2 YFSETQ. The CDR3 extends over 15 amino acids. The ends were cut back, 4 bases at V and 2 bases at J, with 15 bases in the middle. In nucleotides, the CDR3 is TGCGCCAGCAGCCACCAAGGGAGGCTACAAGAGACCCAGTACTTC. Translating gives CASSHQGRLQETQYF.

V is TRBV7-8 and J is TRBJ1-5, with D possibly being TRBD1 (5 bases). This CDR3 is 19 amino acids long. Germline V gene lookup returns CDR1 SGHVS and CDR2 FQNEAQ. Deletions cut 0 bases from V and 5 bases from J, with 23 bases between. CDR3 bases: TGTGCCAGCAGCTTAGCAGTTGCAGGGAGAGTGTATATCCATCAGCCCCAGCATTTT. It specifies CASSLAVAGRVYIHQPQHF.

The rearrangement joins TRBV6-5 to TRBJ2-7; maybe TRBD2 (5 bases). Trimming took off 4 bases at V and 3 bases at J, with 13 bases between the two ends. Per the germline V gene, CDR1 is MNHEY and CDR2 is SVGAGI. CDR3 length: 14 residues. As DNA, the CDR3 is TGTGCCAGCAGTTTCCGGGAAGGCGTCTACGAGCAGTACTTC. Its translation is CASSFREGVYEQYF.

This clone showed up just once. Other DNA sequences from this sample encode an identical CDR3 as well. DNA of the CDR3: TGCAGCGTTGAAGCGACAGGGGCGGAACCGACCTACGAGCAGTACTTC. This sequence encodes CSVEATGAEPTYEQYF. The chain combines TRBV29-1 with TRBJ2-7; the match to TRBD1 covers 8 bases. The V gene's germline CDR1 is SQVTM and CDR2 ANQGSEA. CDR3 length equals 16 residues. J gave up 2 bases and V 1 base, and 10 bases lay outside the gene matches.

This chain connects TRBV30 to TRBJ2-7; D not resolved. V gave up 2 bases and J gave up 3 bases, with 5 bases separating them. Germline V gene lookup returns CDR1 GTSNPN and CDR2 SVGIG (reference sequence). The CDR3 is 11 amino acids. Here the CDR3 reads CAWSWGYEQYF. The CDR3 nucleotides are TGTGCCTGGAGTTGGGGCTACGAGCAGTACTTC.